This TCR beta chain was captured in a study of shared clonotypes between healthy human individuals. Study information: Plates per donor: three CD4 naive, three CD4 memory, two CD8 naive, one CD8 memory.

Naive CD8 cells were CD45RO-negative, positively selected for CCR7, excluding terminally differentiated effector memory CD45RA+ cells. Per the germline V gene, CDR1 is MNHEY and CDR2 is SMNVEV (reference sequence). V gave up 2 bases and J gave up 7 bases; unmatched junction bases: 9. The CDR3 sequence is 16 residues long. Clones were read by immunoSEQ multiplex PCR, and TCRdb kept only the in-frame ones, dropping some. The table records hundreds of thousands of clones, 92% of them present only once. Overall study results and limits: On the whole, naive subsets had larger estimated richness than memory subsets had. Among donors, clonotype sharing was expected to be affected by sequencing depth.

As for this clone: What it binds is not known.

This chain joins TRBV27 and TRBJ2-1, with 9 bases lining up with TRBD1. Sequencing input: naive CD8+ T cells sorted from blood. The receptor's source is a man aged 25-45 years in good health. The CDR3 DNA follows: TGTGCCAGCAGTTTAGAGTGGGACAGGGCGAGTAATGAGCAGTTCTTC. This codes for CASSLEWDRASNEQFF.